In its sample, the clone carrying this T cell receptor beta chain was seen a few times. The entry originates in a study of beta chain features in type 1 diabetes. Since all of the isolated RNA was reverse transcribed, expressed TCRB transcripts were what got sequenced. Assay: immunoSEQ multiplex PCR; the TCRdb copy retains only in-frame clones and omits some. The table has 970,000 or so clones, under 20% seen once. The V gene end was trimmed by 0 bases and the J gene end by 7 bases; junction bases not matched to a gene: 9. This CDR3 comprises 17 residues. Germline lookup yields CDR1 SGHAT and CDR2 FQNNGV.

The clonotype was recovered from a woman between 18 and 29 years old in good health. The rearrangement uses TRBV11-2 and TRBJ2-5; TRBD2 agrees at 12 bases. The specimen was naive CD4+ T cells from blood. The DNA of the CDR3 is TGTGCCAGCAGCTTAGATCGACTAGCGGGAGTCTTTGGGACCCAGTACTTC. Translation: CASSLDRLAGVFGTQYF.